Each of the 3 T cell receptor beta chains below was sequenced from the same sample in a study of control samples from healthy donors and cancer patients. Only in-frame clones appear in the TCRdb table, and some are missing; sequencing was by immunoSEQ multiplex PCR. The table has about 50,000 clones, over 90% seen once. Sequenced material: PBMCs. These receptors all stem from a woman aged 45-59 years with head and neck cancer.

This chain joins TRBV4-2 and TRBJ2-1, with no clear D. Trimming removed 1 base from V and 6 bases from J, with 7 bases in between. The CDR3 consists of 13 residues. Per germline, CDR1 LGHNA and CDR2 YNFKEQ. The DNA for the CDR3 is TGTGCCAGCAGCCAAGGATCGGGCAATGAGCAGTTCTTC. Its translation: CASSQGSGNEQFF.

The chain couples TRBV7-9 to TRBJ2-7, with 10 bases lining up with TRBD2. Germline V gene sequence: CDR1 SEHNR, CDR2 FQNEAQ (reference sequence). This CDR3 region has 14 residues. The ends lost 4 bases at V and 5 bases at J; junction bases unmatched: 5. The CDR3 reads CASSSSGREDEQYF. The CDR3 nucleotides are TGTGCCAGCAGCTCCAGCGGGAGGGAGGACGAGCAGTACTTC.

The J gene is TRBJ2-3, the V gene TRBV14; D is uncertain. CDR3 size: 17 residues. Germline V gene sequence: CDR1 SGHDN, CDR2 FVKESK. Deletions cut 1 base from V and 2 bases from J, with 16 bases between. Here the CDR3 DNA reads TGTGCCAGCAGCCAAGCCATAGGAGACGGGTACACAGATACGCAGTATTTT. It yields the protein CASSQAIGDGYTDTQYF.